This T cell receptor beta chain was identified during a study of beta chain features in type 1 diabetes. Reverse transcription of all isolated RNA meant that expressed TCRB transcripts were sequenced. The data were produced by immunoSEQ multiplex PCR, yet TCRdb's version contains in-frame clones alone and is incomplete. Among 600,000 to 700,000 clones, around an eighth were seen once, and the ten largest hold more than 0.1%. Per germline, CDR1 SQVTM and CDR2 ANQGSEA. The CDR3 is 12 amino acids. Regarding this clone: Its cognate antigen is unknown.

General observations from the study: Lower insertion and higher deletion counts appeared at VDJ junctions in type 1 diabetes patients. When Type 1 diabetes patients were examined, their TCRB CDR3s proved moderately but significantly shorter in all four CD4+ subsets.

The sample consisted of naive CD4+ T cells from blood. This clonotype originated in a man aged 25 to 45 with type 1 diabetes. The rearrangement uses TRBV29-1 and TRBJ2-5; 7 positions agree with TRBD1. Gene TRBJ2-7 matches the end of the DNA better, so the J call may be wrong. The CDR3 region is CSVRTGTYEQYF. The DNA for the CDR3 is TGCAGCGTGAGGACAGGCACCTACGAGCAGTACTTC.